Each of the 3 T cell receptor beta chains below was sequenced from the same sample in a study of blood T cell repertoires in COVID-19. Sequencing used immunoSEQ multiplex PCR; TCRdb keeps in-frame clones, though not all of them. This sample yields some 320,000 clones, of which 89% are seen a single time; roughly 5% belongs to the top ten. The sample consisted of PBMCs or T cells enriched from blood (not recorded which). The receptors come from a man between 60 and 75 years old who had recovered from COVID-19.

V and J are TRBV7-9 and TRBJ1-4, with 7 bases identical to TRBD1. The V segment lost 4 bases and the J segment 3 bases; nucleotides outside the gene matches: 11. CDR3 size: 17 residues. The germline V gene encodes CDR1 SEHNR and CDR2 FQNEAQ (reference sequence). The CDR3 DNA reads TGTGCCAGCAGCTCCGCCGAGGGGGCTGTTTCTAATGAAAAACTGTTTTTT. Its protein is CASSSAEGAVSNEKLFF.

This rearrangement joins TRBV7-8 to TRBJ2-5, with no clear D. CDR3 length: 13 residues. Trimming left V 4 bases short and J 1 base short, with 7 bases between. CDR1 and CDR2 (germline): SGHVS, FQNEAQ. Written as DNA, the CDR3 is TGTGCCAGCAGCTCCCTGCGCCAAGAGACCCAGTACTTC. Amino acid sequence: CASSSLRQETQYF.

The chain combines TRBV27 with TRBJ1-3, with a possible D match to TRBD1 (6 bases). Per the germline V gene, CDR1 is MNHEY and CDR2 is SMNVEV (reference sequence). The CDR3 loop spans 15 amino acids. Trimming shortened V by 6 bases and J by 2 bases, and 14 bases separated the two germline ends. CDR3 sequence reads: CASSNTGNPGNTIYF. Written as DNA, the CDR3 is TGTGCCAGCAGCAACACAGGGAACCCTGGAAACACCATATATTTT.